The 18 T cell receptor beta chains given below trace back to one sample, sequenced in a study of blood T cell repertoires in COVID-19. The data were produced by immunoSEQ multiplex PCR, yet TCRdb's version contains in-frame clones alone and is incomplete. Here the sample spans 380,000 or so clones, approximately 88% being singletons. Sequenced: PBMCs or T cells enriched from blood (not recorded which). The origin of the receptors is a woman aged 40 to 50 with acute COVID-19.

This clone has just a few counts. The chain uses TRBV6-5 and TRBJ2-3; 14 bases map to TRBD2. From germline, CDR1 is MNHEY and CDR2 SVGAGI. The trim removed 4 bases at V and 4 bases at J, leaving 4 bases unmatched. This CDR3 region has 16 residues. The CDR3 protein is CASSWTSGGLSDTQYF. The DNA of the CDR3 is TGTGCCAGCAGTTGGACTAGCGGGGGGCTGTCAGATACGCAGTATTTT.

The chain recombines TRBV5-1 with TRBJ2-1; 7 bases line up with TRBD1. The V segment lost 4 bases and the J segment 5 bases; nucleotides outside the gene matches: 9. Per germline, CDR1 SGHRS and CDR2 YFSETQ. This CDR3 contains 15 residues. CDR3 loop: CASSLARTGDNEQFF. For the CDR3, the DNA is TGCGCCAGCAGCCTGGCCAGGACAGGAGACAATGAGCAGTTCTTC. Based on the CDR3 plus reference TRBV5-1 and TRBJ2-1, the full variable domain is KAGVTQTPRYLIKTRGQQVTLSCSPISGHRSVSWYQQTPGQGLQFLFEYFSETQRNKGNFPGRFSGRQFSNSRSEMNVSTLELGDSALYLCASSLARTGDNEQFFGPGTRLTVL.

This clone was observed a handful of times. The chain uses TRBV30 and TRBJ1-5, with no clear D. There are 12 residues in the CDR3. The germline gives CDR1 GTSNPN, CDR2 SVGIG (reference sequence). Trimming pared 3 bases from V and 4 bases from J, leaving 7 bases between. CDR3 nucleotide sequence: TGTGCCTGGAGGCAGATTAATCAGCCCCAGCATTTT. It encodes CAWRQINQPQHF.

This chain uses TRBV5-1 with TRBJ1-1, with a possible D match to TRBD1 (5 bases). This CDR3 region has 15 residues. The V end lost 0 bases, the J end lost 4 bases, and 13 bases lay between the germline ends. CDR1 and CDR2 from the germline V gene are SGHRS and YFSETQ. In nucleotides, the CDR3 is TGCGCCAGCAGCTTGGCCGCGGGGCGGAGCACTGAAGCTTTCTTT. Translation: CASSLAAGRSTEAFF.

This clone was seen repeatedly, ten times or more. The V and J genes are TRBV7-8 and TRBJ1-2, with a tentative D call TRBD1 (5 bases). This CDR3 is built from 12 residues. Trimming shortened V by 5 bases and J by 8 bases, and 12 bases separated the two germline ends. The germline CDR1 and CDR2 sequences are SGHVS and FQNEAQ. DNA of the CDR3: TGTGCCAGCAGCATCGACAGTAGCGGCTACACCTTC. It yields the protein CASSIDSSGYTF.

Many counts were recorded for this clone. CDR3 sequence (DNA): TGTGCCAGCAGTGAAGAGGTCGATACAGGGGTGCCTGGCTACACCTTC. Amino acids: CASSEEVDTGVPGYTF. The V call is TRBV25-1, the J call TRBJ1-2, with 7 bases identical to TRBD1. CDR1 is MGHDK, CDR2 SYGVNS, per germline. This CDR3 is 16 amino acids long. Trimming at V came to 2 bases and at J to 7 bases, leaving 13 bases not matched to a gene.

The V and J genes are TRBV7-9 and TRBJ2-2; tentative D call: TRBD1 (5 bases). Trimming removed 2 bases at V and 6 bases at J, with 13 bases between. Germline assignment: CDR1 SEHNR and CDR2 FQNEAQ (reference sequence). The CDR3 covers 15 residues. This CDR3 is CASSLSAGKAGELFF. The CDR3 nucleotides read TGTGCCAGCAGCTTATCGGCAGGGAAAGCCGGGGAGCTGTTTTTT.

The chain is built from TRBV7-6 and TRBJ2-5; D perhaps matches TRBD2 (6 bases). Deletions cut 1 base from V and 1 base from J, with 10 bases between. From germline, CDR1 is SGHVS and CDR2 FNYEAQ. The CDR3 spans 15 residues. The CDR3 DNA sequence: TGTGCCAGCAGCTTAGGAGCGGGCATCCAAGAGACCCAGTACTTC. Its translation is CASSLGAGIQETQYF.

The CDR3 here is CASSFLDRGRNEQYF. The CDR3 coding sequence is TGTGCCAGCAGTTTCTTGGACAGGGGGCGGAACGAGCAGTACTTC. The chain uses TRBV27 and TRBJ2-7, with TRBD1 matching over 11 bases. Germline V gene sequence: CDR1 MNHEY, CDR2 SMNVEV (reference sequence). Germline trimming cut 3 bases from V and 5 bases from J; bases unmatched to any gene: 6. The CDR3 is 15 amino acids.

The J gene is TRBJ2-2, the V gene TRBV4-2; 7 nucleotides align to TRBD2. The CDR3 has 16 amino acids. Trimming took 0 bases from V and 4 from J; bases not matched to a gene: 5. CDR1 is LGHNA, CDR2 YNFKEQ, per germline. The DNA of the CDR3 is TGTGCCAGCAGCCAAGATAGTTGGGGGGGCACCGGGGAGCTGTTTTTT. As protein: CASSQDSWGGTGELFF.

This chain links TRBV5-8 with TRBJ1-1; D gene ambiguous. Trimming pared 0 bases from V and 0 bases from J, leaving 9 bases between. The CDR3 has 15 amino acids. CDR1 is SGHTS, CDR2 YDEGEE, per germline. CDR3 DNA sequence: TGTGCCAGCAGCTTGGTGCAACGGTTGAACACTGAAGCTTTCTTT. Translating gives CASSLVQRLNTEAFF.

CDR3 region: CASSLDRVSPGETQYF. Written as DNA, the CDR3 is TGTGCCAGCAGCTTAGATCGGGTCTCGCCCGGGGAGACCCAGTACTTC. The chain links TRBV11-2 to TRBJ2-5; D gene uncertain. Per germline, CDR1 SGHAT and CDR2 FQNNGV. This CDR3 has 16 amino acids. V lost 0 bases to trimming and J lost 5 bases, with 16 bases between them.

This clone appeared once. The chain carries TRBV7-9 and TRBJ1-2; no reliable D call. The V gene lost 5 bases and the J gene lost 11 bases, with 15 bases spanning the gap. The length of the CDR3 is 12 residues. Germline-derived CDR1 and CDR2 are SEHNR and FQNEAQ (reference sequence). The CDR3 DNA is TGTGCCAGCAGCACACATACGGGTCCGTACACCTTC. Its protein is CASSTHTGPYTF.

The chain combines TRBV12-5 with TRBJ2-7, with 11 bases aligning to TRBD2. V dropped 2 bases and J dropped 3; count of bases not matched to a gene: 12. Per germline, CDR1 LGHNT and CDR2 FRNRAP. This CDR3 contains 18 residues. CDR3 in amino acids: CASGLILGLAVPHYEQYF. The CDR3, as DNA: TGTGCTAGTGGTTTGATACTGGGACTAGCGGTCCCCCACTACGAGCAGTACTTC.

J is TRBJ2-5 and V is TRBV27, with 7 bases fitting TRBD1. The CDR3 length is 15 residues. The V gene end was trimmed by 5 bases and the J gene end by 5 bases; junction bases not matched to a gene: 11. Germline loops: CDR1 MNHEY, CDR2 SMNVEV (reference sequence). CDR3 in DNA: TGTGCCAGCAGTCTAAAAACAGGGGCGCGGGAGACCCAGTACTTC. It yields the protein CASSLKTGARETQYF.

This sequence joins TRBV5-1 and TRBJ1-6; 12 bases align to TRBD1. Trimming removed 4 bases from V and 3 bases from J; junction bases left unmatched: 5. There are 17 residues in the CDR3. Germline V gives CDR1 SGHRS, CDR2 YFSETQ. The CDR3 bases are TGCGCCAGCAGCGCTGGGACAGGGGGCATCTATAATTCACCCCTCCACTTT. Amino acid sequence: CASSAGTGGIYNSPLHF.

The chain uses TRBV3-1 (or the pseudogene TRBV3-2) and TRBJ1-1, with D perhaps TRBD1 (5 bases). The CDR3 has 14 amino acids. V lost 7 bases and J lost 1, with 13 bases in between. Germline lookup yields CDR1 LGHDT and CDR2 YNNKEL (reference sequence). The CDR3 region has the DNA TGTGCCAGCAAACTACTCGACAGGAACACTGAAGCTTTCTTT. Translating it yields CASKLLDRNTEAFF.

This clone was seen only a few times. One end of the junction varies from germline; a read error may be responsible. Different DNA sequences within this sample yield the same CDR3. This chain links TRBV2 with TRBJ1-2, with 8 bases aligning to TRBD1. Germline CDR1 reads SNHLY; CDR2 reads FYNNEI. The length of the CDR3 is 13 residues. In DNA form, the CDR3 reads TGTGCCAGCAGGGAAGACAGGGGCTATGGCTACACCTTC. Translating it yields CASREDRGYGYTF.